The clone carrying this TCR beta chain was observed once. Trimming left V 5 bases short and J 7 bases short, with 17 bases between. The CDR3 is 14 amino acids. Germline V lookup: CDR1 LNHNV, CDR2 YYDKDF (reference sequence). This specimen comes from a study of cytomegalovirus exposure and HLA in healthy donors. The PCR made use of 60 Vbeta and 13 Jbeta primers. Data came from immunoSEQ multiplex PCR; TCRdb stores just in-frame clones and leaves some out. The table shows some 130,000 clones, with approximately 80% occurring only once. This receptor was identified in a girl aged 2-10 years in good health and CMV-seronegative. Material: PBMCs. The chain is built from TRBV15 and TRBJ2-5; weak D call: TRBD1 (5 bases). Written as DNA, the CDR3 is TGTGCCACCAGCCCACAAAACAGTGACAGGACCCAGTACTTC. Translated: CATSPQNSDRTQYF.